The clone carrying this TCR beta chain was found a few times. This table comes from immunoSEQ multiplex PCR, and its TCRdb copy is limited to in-frame clones, with some not included. This sample carries about 97,000 clones, approximately 75% of them seen once, and the ten largest clones take about 3%. This specimen belongs to a study of radiotherapy plus CTLA-4 blockade in lung cancer. The length of the CDR3 is 13 residues. V lost 2 bases to trimming and J lost 5 bases, with 11 bases between them. Germline assignment: CDR1 SGHRS and CDR2 YFSETQ. V usage is TRBV5-1 and J usage is TRBJ2-7; perhaps TRBD2 as D (5 bases). The sample here was peripheral blood, taken from a patient treated with radiotherapy plus ipilimumab. This TCR derives from a human donor with non-small cell lung cancer who had a partial response to radiotherapy plus ipilimumab. Some clones in this sample may be carry-over from other donors' samples. CDR3 DNA sequence: TGCGCCAGCAGCTTCGATCGGGGAGACGAGCAGTACTTC. Protein: CASSFDRGDEQYF. Looking up the rest from reference TRBV5-1 and TRBJ2-7 gives the full variable domain: KAGVTQTPRYLIKTRGQQVTLSCSPISGHRSVSWYQQTPGQGLQFLFEYFSETQRNKGNFPGRFSGRQFSNSRSEMNVSTLELGDSALYLCASSFDRGDEQYFGPGTRLTVT.